A selection of T cell receptor beta chains follows, all from one sample in a study of Tregs in tolerant kidney transplant recipients. Profiling relied on immunoSEQ multiplex PCR, and the TCRdb table lists in-frame clones only, not all of them. The data show over 50,000 clones, 83% seen once. Sequencing was carried out using CD4+ T cells from blood. The receptor set was obtained from a human donor in good health. CDR3s include the opening cysteine and the closing phenylalanine or tryptophan. Each record gives: J gene, D gene, V gene, clone size, CDR3 protein, CDR3 DNA. D genes are given only for firm matches. The listing skips clone size in some rows; elsewhere it reads once, few, many or a size class.

J gene: TRBJ1-2; D gene: TRBD1; V gene: TRBV5-1; clone size: .; CDR3 protein: CASSLWDSGYGYTF; CDR3 DNA: TGCGCCAGCAGCTTGTGGGACAGCGGGTACGGCTACACCTTC
J gene: TRBJ2-7; D gene: .; V gene: TRBV6-5; clone size: few; CDR3 protein: CASRARGLSSYEQYF; CDR3 DNA: TGTGCCAGCAGGGCCAGGGGCCTAAGCTCCTACGAGCAGTACTTC
J gene: TRBJ1-1; D gene: TRBD1; V gene: TRBV2; clone size: .; CDR3 protein: CASRGDREAFF; CDR3 DNA: TGTGCCAGCAGGGGGGACAGGGAAGCTTTCTTT
J gene: TRBJ2-3; D gene: .; V gene: TRBV11-2; clone size: .; CDR3 protein: CASSLLTSTDTQYF; CDR3 DNA: TGTGCCAGCAGCTTATTAACTAGCACAGATACGCAGTATTTT
J gene: TRBJ2-1; D gene: TRBD2; V gene: TRBV6-6; clone size: .; CDR3 protein: CASSLTSDPYNEQFF; CDR3 DNA: TGTGCCAGCAGCCTTACTAGCGATCCCTACAATGAGCAGTTCTTC
J gene: TRBJ2-3; D gene: .; V gene: TRBV18; clone size: .; CDR3 protein: CASSRTTGTDTQYF; CDR3 DNA: TGTGCCAGCTCTCGTACGACAGGCACAGATACGCAGTATTTT
J gene: TRBJ2-5; D gene: TRBD2; V gene: TRBV10-1; clone size: .; CDR3 protein: CASSEGLAGGNQETQYF; CDR3 DNA: TGCGCCAGCAGTGAAGGGCTAGCGGGAGGTAACCAAGAGACCCAGTACTTC
J gene: TRBJ2-2; D gene: TRBD2; V gene: TRBV6-1; clone size: .; CDR3 protein: CASSEVWVGLVNTGELFF; CDR3 DNA: TGTGCCAGCAGTGAAGTGTGGGTGGGACTAGTCAACACCGGGGAGCTGTTTTTT
J gene: TRBJ1-2; D gene: .; V gene: TRBV28; clone size: .; CDR3 protein: CASSFGGGNYGYTF; CDR3 DNA: TGTGCCAGCAGTTTTGGAGGGGGAAACTATGGCTACACCTTC
J gene: TRBJ1-4; D gene: TRBD1; V gene: TRBV5-1; clone size: .; CDR3 protein: CASQPMGGGEKLFF; CDR3 DNA: TGCGCCAGCCAACCTATGGGAGGGGGCGAAAAACTGTTTTTT
J gene: TRBJ1-4; D gene: TRBD1; V gene: TRBV5-4; clone size: .; CDR3 protein: CASSHSPGTGDEKLFF; CDR3 DNA: TGTGCCAGCAGCCACAGTCCCGGGACAGGCGACGAAAAACTGTTTTTT
J gene: TRBJ2-1; D gene: TRBD2; V gene: TRBV7-8; clone size: .; CDR3 protein: CASGGAGALSYNEQFF; CDR3 DNA: TGTGCCAGCGGGGGAGCGGGGGCCCTCTCCTACAATGAGCAGTTCTTC
J gene: TRBJ2-7; D gene: .; V gene: TRBV6-5; clone size: .; CDR3 protein: CASTRGSSPLYEQYF; CDR3 DNA: TGTGCCAGCACCCGCGGGTCAAGTCCACTCTACGAGCAGTACTTC
J gene: TRBJ2-7; D gene: .; V gene: TRBV7-2; clone size: .; CDR3 protein: CASSRRQGPYEQYF; CDR3 DNA: TGTGCCAGCAGCCGACGGCAGGGCCCCTACGAGCAGTACTTC
J gene: TRBJ2-7; D gene: TRBD2; V gene: TRBV5-1; clone size: .; CDR3 protein: CASSGGTGLAGIAYEQYF; CDR3 DNA: TGCGCCAGCAGCGGGGGAACTGGACTAGCGGGAATCGCCTACGAGCAGTACTTC
J gene: TRBJ2-1; D gene: TRBD2; V gene: TRBV4-1; clone size: .; CDR3 protein: CASRSDGRGGKNEQFF; CDR3 DNA: TGCGCCAGCAGATCAGACGGGAGGGGGGGAAAAAATGAGCAGTTCTTC
J gene: TRBJ1-2; D gene: .; V gene: TRBV9; clone size: .; CDR3 protein: CASSVTLNLLRGGYGYTF; CDR3 DNA: TGTGCCAGCAGCGTAACGCTGAACCTCCTACGGGGCGGCTATGGCTACACCTTC
J gene: TRBJ2-7; D gene: TRBD1; V gene: TRBV27; clone size: .; CDR3 protein: CASSLHRGEYEQYF; CDR3 DNA: TGTGCCAGCAGTTTACACAGGGGGGAATACGAGCAGTACTTC
J gene: TRBJ2-2; D gene: TRBD1; V gene: TRBV5-4; clone size: .; CDR3 protein: CASSRNRGSSEFTGELFF; CDR3 DNA: TGTGCCAGCAGTCGTAACAGGGGTTCTTCCGAGTTCACCGGGGAGCTGTTTTTT
J gene: TRBJ1-2; D gene: .; V gene: TRBV18; clone size: .; CDR3 protein: CASSTDTYGYTF; CDR3 DNA: TGTGCCAGCTCAACAGACACCTATGGCTACACCTTC
J gene: TRBJ2-5; D gene: .; V gene: TRBV4-1; clone size: .; CDR3 protein: CASSQVRGPYQETQYF; CDR3 DNA: TGCGCCAGCAGCCAAGTCCGAGGGCCATACCAAGAGACCCAGTACTTC
J gene: TRBJ2-3; D gene: .; V gene: TRBV5-1; clone size: .; CDR3 protein: CASSLAGGDTQYF; CDR3 DNA: TGCGCCAGCAGCTTGGCGGGCGGAGATACGCAGTATTTT
J gene: TRBJ1-2; D gene: TRBD1; V gene: TRBV7-9; clone size: once; CDR3 protein: CASSPTGGVPEKLGYTF; CDR3 DNA: TGTGCCAGCAGCCCTACAGGGGGCGTACCGGAGAAATTAGGCTACACCTTC
J gene: TRBJ2-7; D gene: .; V gene: TRBV6-6; clone size: few; CDR3 protein: CASSYLGDSYEQYF; CDR3 DNA: TGTGCCAGCAGTTATCTAGGCGACTCCTACGAGCAGTACTTC
J gene: TRBJ2-5; D gene: .; V gene: TRBV9; clone size: .; CDR3 protein: CASSEGGVQETQYF; CDR3 DNA: TGTGCCAGCAGCGAAGGGGGGGTCCAAGAGACCCAGTACTTC
J gene: TRBJ1-1; D gene: TRBD1; V gene: TRBV5-6; clone size: .; CDR3 protein: CASSFGDSRWMAEAFF; CDR3 DNA: TGTGCCAGCAGCTTTGGGGACAGTCGATGGATGGCTGAAGCTTTCTTT
J gene: TRBJ1-1; D gene: .; V gene: TRBV9; clone size: .; CDR3 protein: CASSVGGSNTEAFF; CDR3 DNA: TGTGCCAGCAGCGTGGGTGGTTCGAACACTGAAGCTTTCTTT
J gene: TRBJ1-2; D gene: .; V gene: TRBV25-1; clone size: .; CDR3 protein: CASSLFGYDGYTF; CDR3 DNA: TGTGCCAGCAGTCTGTTCGGGTATGACGGCTACACCTTC
J gene: TRBJ2-1; D gene: .; V gene: TRBV4-3; clone size: .; CDR3 protein: CASSRQGRGSYNEQFF; CDR3 DNA: TGCGCCAGCAGCCGGCAGGGGCGGGGTTCCTACAATGAGCAGTTCTTC
J gene: TRBJ2-7; D gene: .; V gene: TRBV18; clone size: .; CDR3 protein: CASSPPRAFPSYEQYF; CDR3 DNA: TGTGCCAGCTCACCTCCCCGGGCCTTTCCCTCCTACGAGCAGTACTTC
J gene: TRBJ2-1; D gene: .; V gene: TRBV5-6; clone size: .; CDR3 protein: CASSPGLGTYNEQFF; CDR3 DNA: TGTGCCAGCAGCCCGGGACTTGGGACCTACAATGAGCAGTTCTTC
J gene: TRBJ2-6; D gene: .; V gene: TRBV6-5; clone size: once; CDR3 protein: CASSKSDSGANVLTF; CDR3 DNA: TGTGCCAGCAGCAAATCAGACTCTGGGGCCAACGTCCTGACTTTC
J gene: TRBJ2-3; D gene: .; V gene: TRBV15; clone size: .; CDR3 protein: CATSRGKGSTDTQYF; CDR3 DNA: TGTGCCACCAGCAGAGGAAAGGGCAGCACAGATACGCAGTATTTT
J gene: TRBJ1-3; D gene: .; V gene: TRBV30; clone size: .; CDR3 protein: CVGGRVSGNTIYF; CDR3 DNA: TGTGTCGGAGGTCGGGTCTCTGGAAACACCATATATTTT
J gene: TRBJ2-1; D gene: .; V gene: TRBV19; clone size: .; CDR3 protein: CASSPKGYNEQFF; CDR3 DNA: TGTGCCAGTAGTCCCAAGGGCTACAATGAGCAGTTCTTC
J gene: TRBJ1-3; D gene: .; V gene: TRBV18; clone size: .; CDR3 protein: CASSPQRGSGNTIYF; CDR3 DNA: TGTGCCAGCTCACCACAGCGGGGATCGGGAAACACCATATATTTT
J gene: TRBJ1-1; D gene: .; V gene: TRBV5-6; clone size: .; CDR3 protein: CASSLGPQRTEAFF; CDR3 DNA: TGTGCCAGCAGCTTGGGTCCCCAGAGGACTGAAGCTTTCTTT
J gene: TRBJ2-7; D gene: TRBD2; V gene: TRBV7-2; clone size: .; CDR3 protein: CASSLSGDSYEQYF; CDR3 DNA: TGTGCCAGCAGCCTTAGCGGGGATTCCTACGAGCAGTACTTC
J gene: TRBJ2-3; D gene: .; V gene: TRBV9; clone size: .; CDR3 protein: CASSVRLFTDTQYF; CDR3 DNA: TGTGCCAGCAGCGTGAGGTTATTCACAGATACGCAGTATTTT
J gene: TRBJ1-1; D gene: .; V gene: TRBV6-6; clone size: .; CDR3 protein: CASSSPGEGTEAFF; CDR3 DNA: TGTGCCAGCAGTTCCCCAGGGGAGGGCACTGAAGCTTTCTTT
J gene: TRBJ2-2; D gene: .; V gene: TRBV15; clone size: .; CDR3 protein: CATGTETNTGELFF; CDR3 DNA: TGTGCCACTGGGACTGAGACGAACACCGGGGAGCTGTTTTTT
J gene: TRBJ2-3; D gene: .; V gene: TRBV7-5; clone size: once; CDR3 protein: CARSSLLAGGSAQYF; CDR3 DNA: TGTGCCAGAAGCTCACTACTAGCGGGGGGCTCTGCGCAGTATTTT
J gene: TRBJ1-4; D gene: .; V gene: TRBV10-3; clone size: few; CDR3 protein: CAISVENEKLFF; CDR3 DNA: TGTGCCATCAGTGTGGAAAATGAAAAACTGTTTTTT
J gene: TRBJ1-3; D gene: .; V gene: TRBV5-1; clone size: .; CDR3 protein: CASSLTGAVFSGNTIYF; CDR3 DNA: TGCGCCAGCAGCTTGACCGGGGCCGTATTCTCTGGAAACACCATATATTTT
J gene: TRBJ2-7; D gene: .; V gene: TRBV19; clone size: .; CDR3 protein: CASSPGAYEQYF; CDR3 DNA: TGTGCCAGTAGTCCCGGGGCCTACGAGCAGTACTTC
J gene: TRBJ1-3; D gene: TRBD1; V gene: TRBV4-3; clone size: once; CDR3 protein: CASSQHRGEGNTIYF; CDR3 DNA: TGCGCCAGCAGCCAACACAGGGGAGAAGGAAACACCATATATTTT
J gene: TRBJ1-1; D gene: .; V gene: TRBV6-8; clone size: once; CDR3 protein: CASSPVRSMNTEAFF; CDR3 DNA: TGTGCCAGCAGCCCCGTCCGATCCATGAACACTGAAGCTTTCTTT
J gene: TRBJ2-1; D gene: TRBD2; V gene: TRBV9; clone size: .; CDR3 protein: CASSVAPGGADNEQFF; CDR3 DNA: TGTGCCAGCAGCGTAGCCCCCGGGGGGGCGGACAATGAGCAGTTCTTC
J gene: TRBJ2-6; D gene: TRBD1; V gene: TRBV4-3; clone size: .; CDR3 protein: CASSQDQAGTGGNTGANVLTF; CDR3 DNA: TGCGCCAGCAGCCAAGATCAGGCGGGGACAGGGGGTAATACTGGGGCCAACGTCCTGACTTTC
J gene: TRBJ1-1; D gene: .; V gene: TRBV25-1; clone size: .; CDR3 protein: CASSGIGGNTEAFF; CDR3 DNA: TGTGCCAGCAGTGGAATCGGAGGGAACACTGAAGCTTTCTTT